The clone carrying this T cell receptor (beta chain) was recorded only once. The antigen remains unidentified. The data stem from a study of CD8+ T cells in alopecia areata. The overall study: Each day, treated patients took oral tofacitinib twice, at 5 to 10 mg per dose. Study conclusions and caveats: With patients, TCR sharing proved less clear than in mice, a difference possibly related to HLA.

Germline CDR1 is SGHAT and CDR2 is FQNNGV. V shed 8 bases and J shed 5 bases, with 15 bases lying between them. The CDR3 is 14 residues long. Extracted RNA was reverse transcribed, and the resulting cDNA served as sequencing template. The protocol was immunoSEQ multiplex PCR, while the TCRdb copy is restricted to in-frame clones and leaves out a portion. The sample consists of approximately 180,000 clones, roughly 66% of them appearing once. The clonotype comes from a human donor with alopecia areata. The source was CD8+ T cells sorted from blood, collected at week 0. This chain connects TRBV11-2 to TRBJ1-4; maybe TRBD1 (5 bases). The CDR3 sequence is CASGTGWGNEKLFF. CDR3 nucleotide sequence: TGTGCCAGCGGAACGGGTTGGGGGAATGAAAAACTGTTTTTT.